These T cell receptor beta chains were read from a single sample in a study of PD-1 blockade in mismatch repair-deficient tumors. TCRdb keeps only in-frame clones here, not all; method: immunoSEQ multiplex PCR. Seen here are about 110,000 clones, around 80% observed once, and the top ten hold 4.5% to 5.5%. Sequencing used peripheral blood, obtained 60 weeks after starting pembrolizumab. The receptors stem from an adult with mismatch repair-deficient cancer. The CDR3 runs from the conserved cysteine through the conserved F or W. A D gene is named only where the DNA matches it firmly. Only some rows state a clone size, as once, few, many or a class for expanded clones.

>.|TRBJ2-7|.|TRBV11-1
TGTGCCAGCAGCAAACTTATCGGCTACGAGCAGTACTTC
CASSKLIGYEQYF
>TRBD2|TRBJ2-7|.|TRBV15
TGTGCCACCAGCCCCGGGTGGGAACAGGTCCTTAGCGGGAGGAGGACCTACGAGCAGTACTTC
CATSPGWEQVLSGRRTYEQYF
>TRBD2|TRBJ2-3|.|TRBV5-1
TGCGCCAGCAGCTTGGCTTCTAGCGGGAATAAAGATACGCAGTATTTT
CASSLASSGNKDTQYF
>.|TRBJ1-1|.|TRBV7-8
TGTGCCAGCAGCTTAGCTAACAGGATTATCATGAACACTGAAGCTTTCTTT
CASSLANRIIMNTEAFF
>.|TRBJ2-2|few|TRBV11-2
TGTGCCAGCAGCTTCACCGACAGCACCGGGGAGCTGTTTTTT
CASSFTDSTGELFF
>.|TRBJ2-5|.|TRBV2
TGTGCCAGCAGTGAAGCGCCAGGGAGAGAGACCCAGTACTTC
CASSEAPGRETQYF
>.|TRBJ2-3|.|TRBV5-6
TGTGCCAGCAGCTTGGGGATAGTTTTCTCTGGCACAGATACGCAGTATTTT
CASSLGIVFSGTDTQYF
>.|TRBJ1-5|.|TRBV6-6
TGTGCCAGCAGACAGGGCTCCATCAATCAGCCCCAGCATTTT
CASRQGSINQPQHF
>.|TRBJ2-2|.|TRBV27
TGTGCCAGCAGAGGGTGGGTTTACAGAAACACCGGGGAGCTGTTTTTT
CASRGWVYRNTGELFF
>.|TRBJ2-7|.|TRBV13
TGTGCCAGCAGCTCAACGTCCGGGACGGATAGCTACGAGCAGTACTTC
CASSSTSGTDSYEQYF
>.|TRBJ2-3|.|TRBV7-9
TGTGCCAGCAGCTCCTTGGGGGGTCGCACAGATACGCAGTATTTT
CASSSLGGRTDTQYF
>.|TRBJ2-5|.|TRBV9
TGTGCCAGCAGCGGTGACTTGGGGCCACAAGAGACCCAGTACTTC
CASSGDLGPQETQYF
>TRBD1|TRBJ1-3|.|TRBV6-4
TGTGCCAGCAGCCCTCGCGACAAAAAAATCCAGGGGGCTTGTGGAAACACCATATATTTT
CASSPRDKKIQGACGNTIYF
>.|TRBJ2-1|once|TRBV7-8
TGTGCCAGCAGCCCTGCGGGACCCTACAATGAGCAGTTCTTC
CASSPAGPYNEQFF
>.|TRBJ2-7|once|TRBV7-6
TGTGCCAGCAGCTTAGCTGGCAGTCCCTACGAGCAGTACTTC
CASSLAGSPYEQYF
>.|TRBJ2-2|.|TRBV7-9
TGTGCCAGCAGTACTCGTAACACCGGGGAGCTGTTTTTT
CASSTRNTGELFF
>.|TRBJ2-2|.|TRBV2
TGTGCCAGCAGTGAAGAGCGCGCTTTAGTACCCGGGGAGCTGTTTTTT
CASSEERALVPGELFF
>.|TRBJ2-5|.|TRBV19
TGTGCCAGTAGTATCACTAGCACCAAGGGAGAGACCCAGTACTTC
CASSITSTKGETQYF
>.|TRBJ1-2|few|TRBV29-1
TGCAGCGCTTACAGCTATGGCTACACCTTC
CSAYSYGYTF
>TRBD2|TRBJ2-7|.|TRBV4-1
TGCGCCAGCAGCCAAGGTGCGGCGGGAGGGACCTACGAGCAGTACTTC
CASSQGAAGGTYEQYF
>.|TRBJ2-3|.|TRBV5-4
TGTGCCAGCAGCTTGGGGGGTTTTGGTGATACGCAGTATTTT
CASSLGGFGDTQYF
>.|TRBJ2-5|.|TRBV7-2
TGTGCCAGCAGCTTACAACAGACCCAGTACTTC
CASSLQQTQYF
>.|TRBJ1-5|few|TRBV6-6
TGTGCCAGCAGTTATGCCAATCAGCCCCAGCATTTT
CASSYANQPQHF
>.|TRBJ2-1|.|TRBV12-5
TGTGCTAGTGTCCTGGCGAATGAGCAGTTCTTC
CASVLANEQFF
>.|TRBJ2-1|.|TRBV6-5
TGTGCCAGCAGTTACACCAGATACCCGATGGGGCAGTTCTTC
CASSYTRYPMGQFF
>.|TRBJ2-3|.|TRBV5-1
TGCGCCAGCAGCAAAGAACGGGGGAGCACAGATACGCAGTATTTT
CASSKERGSTDTQYF
>TRBD1|TRBJ1-1|.|TRBV10-2
TGCGCCAGCAGAGTCGCACAGGGGGGAAACACTGAAGCTTTCTTT
CASRVAQGGNTEAFF
>TRBD2|TRBJ2-1|.|TRBV5-4
TGTGCCAGCAGCTTGACTAGCGGGAGCATGTATGAGCAGTTCTTC
CASSLTSGSMYEQFF
>.|TRBJ2-3|.|TRBV30
TGTGCCTGGAGTCGGGGGCGAGGGGAGACAGATACGCAGTATTTT
CAWSRGRGETDTQYF
>TRBD1|TRBJ1-1|.|TRBV7-2
TGTGCCAGCAGCGTGGACAGGGATTCGTACACTGAAGCTTTCTTT
CASSVDRDSYTEAFF